These 23 T cell receptor beta chains originate from one sample sequenced in a study of blood T cells in healthy people across ages. A second PCR, run for about 7 to 11 cycles, used a sample-barcoded 5' primer plus a J-beta primer mix. TCRdb called the 5' RACE reads again in MiXCR, with one record for every CDR3 protein. Here the sample spans about 800,000 distinct CDR3 sequences, nearly 60% being singletons. The sequencing input was blood. The receptors were gathered from a man between 25 and 39 years old in good health.

The chain employs TRBV29-1 and TRBJ2-3; perhaps TRBD2 as D (6 bases). CDR3 length equals 12 residues. V was pared by 3 bases and J by 6 bases, with 10 bases between. Per the germline V gene, CDR1 is SQVTM and CDR2 is ANQGSEA. The CDR3 sequence is CSVERDRDTQYF. In DNA form, the CDR3 reads TGCAGCGTTGAGCGGGATAGGGATACGCAGTATTTT.

V is TRBV5-1 and J is TRBJ2-5; 9 nucleotides line up with TRBD1. The last part of the DNA fits TRBJ2-7 better; the J call may be wrong. CDR3 length: 14 amino acids. Per the germline V gene, CDR1 is SGHRS and CDR2 is YFSETQ. The CDR3 sequence: CASSRPGQGVEQYF. The CDR3 DNA is TGCGCCAGCAGCAGACCGGGACAGGGAGTCGAGCAGTACTTC.

V and J are TRBV4-2 and TRBJ2-4; the D is unclear. The assigned J gene may be wrong: the sequence end matches TRBJ2-7 better. CDR1 and CDR2 from the germline V gene are LGHNA and YNFKEQ. This CDR3 region has 15 residues. The CDR3: CASSQVVTLSYEQYF. The CDR3 DNA is TGTGCCAGCAGCCAAGTAGTCACTCTTTCCTACGAGCAGTACTTC.

The rearrangement links TRBV18 to TRBJ2-1; 12 positions agree with TRBD2. The length of the CDR3 is 16 residues. Germline V gene data show CDR1 as KGHSH and CDR2 as LQKENI. Germline trimming cut 5 bases from V and 5 bases from J; bases unmatched to any gene: 7. For the CDR3, the DNA is TGTGCCAGCTCATCGGTTCTAGCGGGAGGGAACAATGAGCAGTTCTTC. The encoded protein is CASSSVLAGGNNEQFF.

The sample holds a few counts of this clonotype. The rearrangement links TRBV5-4 to TRBJ1-4; TRBD1 matches at 9 bases. Germline V lookup: CDR1 SGHNT, CDR2 YYREEE (reference sequence). V dropped 2 bases and J dropped 8; count of bases not matched to a gene: 4. CDR3 length: 14 amino acids. For the CDR3, the DNA is TGTGCCAGCAGCTTACAGGGGGCGAGGGAAAAACTGTTTTTT. As protein: CASSLQGAREKLFF.

The rearrangement links TRBV10-1 to TRBJ2-3; 10 nucleotides align to TRBD2. Germline CDR1 is WNHNN and CDR2 is SYGVQD (reference sequence). The CDR3 covers 13 residues. Unmatched junction bases numbered 4, after V lost 8 bases and J lost 5 bases. The CDR3 sequence is CASGASGGDTQYF. As DNA, the CDR3 is TGCGCCAGCGGGGCTAGCGGGGGAGATACGCAGTATTTT.

This chain joins TRBV5-1 and TRBJ2-2; D gene unclear. V lost 5 bases and J 6 bases, leaving 8 bases between the germline ends. The CDR3 contains 12 residues. The germline V gene has CDR1 SGHRS and CDR2 YFSETQ. CDR3 sequence: CASSYRAGELFF. CDR3 in DNA: TGCGCCAGCAGTTATCGTGCCGGGGAGCTGTTTTTT.

This clonotype occurred a few times. The V call is TRBV20-1, the J call TRBJ2-1; D is perhaps TRBD2 (5 bases). The CDR3 is 12 amino acids. CDR1 DFQATT and CDR2 SNEGSKA come from the germline V gene (reference sequence). The V gene lost 3 bases and the J gene lost 4 bases, with 7 bases spanning the gap. CDR3 DNA sequence: TGCAGTGCTAGGGGAGTATACAATGAGCAGTTCTTC. Protein: CSARGVYNEQFF.

In this sample, this clonotype turned up a few times. The rearrangement uses TRBV20-1 and TRBJ2-3, with 9 bases aligning to TRBD2. V gave up 3 bases and J gave up 5 bases; unmatched junction bases: 6. Germline values: CDR1 DFQATT, CDR2 SNEGSKA (reference sequence). The CDR3 contains 14 residues. Here the CDR3 DNA reads TGCAGTGCTAGTCGGCGGGGGGGAATAGATACGCAGTATTTT. Protein: CSASRRGGIDTQYF.

This clonotype was seen only once. CDR3 sequence reads: CSADGRLAENTDTQYF. CDR3 in DNA: TGCAGTGCCGACGGACGACTAGCGGAGAACACAGATACGCAGTATTTT. V is TRBV20-1 and J is TRBJ2-3; 9 bases are a match to TRBD2. Germline V lookup: CDR1 DFQATT, CDR2 SNEGSKA (reference sequence). The length of the CDR3 is 16 residues. V lost 6 bases to trimming and J lost 2 bases; unmatched junction nucleotides: 12.

This clonotype was seen a handful of times. This rearrangement joins TRBV3-1 to TRBJ1-4; 8 bases map to TRBD1. Trimming at V came to 1 base and at J to 7 bases, leaving 5 bases not matched to a gene. The CDR3 has 15 residues. The germline CDR1 and CDR2 sequences are LGHDT and YNNKEL (reference sequence). The CDR3 spells CASSQVAGGVEKLFF. DNA of the CDR3: TGTGCCAGCAGCCAAGTGGCAGGGGGCGTTGAAAAACTGTTTTTT. Full variable domain (missing parts from reference TRBV3-1 and TRBJ1-4): DTAVSQTPKYLVTQMGNDKSIKCEQNLGHDTMYWYKQDSKKFLKIMFSYNNKELIINETVPNRFSPKSPDKAHLNLHINSLELGDSAVYFCASSQVAGGVEKLFFGSGTQLSVL.

This clonotype has only one observation. This chain connects TRBV4-2 to TRBJ1-5, with D tentatively TRBD1 (5 bases). Trimming removed 0 bases at V and 3 bases at J, with 12 bases between. The germline V gene has CDR1 LGHNA and CDR2 YNFKEQ. CDR3 size: 16 residues. The DNA of the CDR3 is TGTGCCAGCAGCCAAGATATTCAGGGAAACAATCAGCCCCAGCATTTT. Protein sequence: CASSQDIQGNNQPQHF.

The rearrangement joins TRBV20-1 to TRBJ2-7; D is unresolved. CDR3 length equals 12 residues. V was trimmed by 3 bases and J by 7 bases, leaving 13 bases between them. CDR1 is DFQATT and CDR2 is SNEGSKA in the germline V gene (reference sequence). The CDR3 DNA sequence: TGCAGTGCTAGCCAGATTTACAATGAGCAGTACTTC. Its protein is CSASQIYNEQYF.

The rearrangement joins TRBV29-1 to TRBJ2-2, with a tentative D call TRBD2 (7 bases). Looked up from germline, CDR1 is SQVTM and CDR2 is ANQGSEA. The V end was cut by 7 bases, the J end by 6 bases, with 9 bases between. The CDR3 covers 11 residues. CDR3 loop: CSGGGSGELFF. The CDR3 DNA sequence: TGCAGCGGGGGGGGCTCCGGGGAGCTGTTTTTT.

The J gene is TRBJ2-3, the V gene TRBV4-3; no clear D gene. Germline values: CDR1 LGHNA, CDR2 YSLEER. The CDR3 consists of 14 residues. The germline V and J ends were trimmed by 4 bases and 7 bases, with 15 bases remaining between them. The CDR3 nucleotides are TGCGCCAGCAGCCCTGACTCGAAGTGGTATACGCAGTATTTT. Its protein is CASSPDSKWYTQYF.

The sample holds a few counts of this clonotype. The chain links TRBV10-3 to TRBJ1-2; D gene ambiguous. Germline CDR1 is ENHRY and CDR2 is SYGVKD. CDR3 size: 12 residues. V was cut by 11 bases and J by 6 bases, with 16 bases left in between. The CDR3 loop is CASTTGEDGYTF. CDR3 DNA sequence: TGTGCCTCGACGACCGGGGAGGATGGCTACACCTTC.

Of note for this clonotype: Germline is not matched at one junction end, which may reflect a read error. The J gene is TRBJ1-2, the V gene TRBV4-2; no definite D call. The germline V gene has CDR1 LGHNA and CDR2 YNFKEQ. The CDR3 is 14 amino acids. The CDR3, as DNA: TGTGCCAGCAGCCAAGACCCAGCTAACTATTGCTACACCTTC. Translation: CASSQDPANYCYTF.

This chain joins TRBV4-1 and TRBJ2-7; no reliable D call. Trimming left V 0 bases short and J 2 bases short, with 14 bases between. Germline V lookup: CDR1 MGHRA, CDR2 YSYEKL. This CDR3 comprises 16 residues. CDR3 residues: CASSQEGFSGPYEQYF. Here the CDR3 DNA reads TGCGCCAGCAGCCAAGAGGGCTTTTCCGGCCCCTACGAGCAGTACTTC.

V is TRBV7-2 and J is TRBJ2-3, with 9 bases identical to TRBD2. The CDR3 is 16 amino acids. V dropped 3 bases and J dropped 5; count of bases not matched to a gene: 9. Germline V gives CDR1 SGHTA, CDR2 FQGNSA. As DNA, the CDR3 is TGTGCCAGCAGCTTCCGGGCGGGAGGGCCGTTAGATACGCAGTATTTT. Translated, it gives CASSFRAGGPLDTQYF.

CDR3 protein: CASSARDTRRNGYTF. CDR3 sequence (DNA): TGTGCCAGCAGCGCTCGGGACACAAGACGGAATGGCTACACCTTC. V gene TRBV9 combines with J gene TRBJ1-2; D is possibly TRBD1 (6 bases). The CDR3 spans 15 residues. Germline lookup yields CDR1 SGDLS and CDR2 YYNGEE. Between the trimmed V and J ends, which lost 3 bases and 6 bases, there was a span of 18 bases.

The table lists this clonotype with a few counts. This CDR3 reads CSVVYGYEQYF. The CDR3 bases are TGCAGCGTTGTTTACGGTTACGAGCAGTACTTC. J is TRBJ2-7 and V is TRBV29-1; D ambiguous. Deletions cut 4 bases from V and 4 bases from J, with 8 bases between. The germline V gene encodes CDR1 SQVTM and CDR2 ANQGSEA. The CDR3 is made up of 11 amino acids.

This CDR3 is CASSLGLSMSYEQYF. Here the CDR3 DNA reads TGCGCCAGCAGCCTCGGCCTTTCGATGTCCTACGAGCAGTACTTC. The chain carries TRBV5-1 and TRBJ2-7; D is unresolved. Germline CDR1 and CDR2: SGHRS and YFSETQ. The CDR3 loop spans 15 amino acids. V was shortened by 4 bases and J by 1 base, with 15 bases between the two germline ends.

This chain joins TRBV20-1 and TRBJ2-7, with 7 bases fitting TRBD1. Unmatched junction bases numbered 12, after V lost 0 bases and J lost 1 base. Germline values: CDR1 DFQATT, CDR2 SNEGSKA (reference sequence). The CDR3 length is 17 residues. CDR3 residues: CSARDHRAAGGSYEQYF. In DNA, the CDR3 is TGCAGTGCTAGAGATCACCGGGCGGCAGGGGGTTCCTACGAGCAGTACTTC.